This is a list of T cell receptor beta chains from one sample in a study of blood T cell repertoires in COVID-19. Profiling relied on immunoSEQ multiplex PCR, and the TCRdb table lists in-frame clones only, not all of them. The sample includes over 200,000 clones, about 88% of them seen just once. The sequencing input was peripheral blood. Receptors originate from a man aged 35 to 55 with active or convalescent COVID-19. The CDR3 runs from the conserved cysteine through the conserved F or W. D genes are given only for firm matches. The size entry is marked missing in some rows and otherwise reads once, few, many or a size class.

j_call	v_call	clone_size	d_call	cdr3_aa	cdr3_nt
TRBJ2-1	TRBV19	-	TRBD1	CASSTFGQGGSWEQFF	TGTGCCAGTTCAACCTTCGGACAGGGTGGATCGTGGGAGCAGTTCTTC
TRBJ1-5	TRBV28	-	-	CASTQTGFNQPQHF	TGTGCCAGCACCCAAACAGGGTTTAATCAGCCCCAGCATTTT
TRBJ1-6	TRBV28	-	-	CASSLLGGRNSPLHF	TGTGCCAGCAGTCTCCTCGGGGGGCGGAATTCACCCCTCCACTTT
TRBJ2-2	TRBV5-4	-	TRBD1	CASSSLQGTGELFF	TGTGCCAGCAGCTCGCTACAGGGGACCGGGGAGCTGTTTTTT
TRBJ1-5	TRBV4-1	-	TRBD1	CASSQGTGISNQPQHF	TGCGCCAGCAGCCAAGGGACAGGGATTAGCAATCAGCCCCAGCATTTT
TRBJ2-1	TRBV7-9	-	TRBD1	CASSTWDRQDNEQFF	TGTGCCAGCAGCACCTGGGACAGGCAGGACAATGAGCAGTTCTTC
TRBJ2-5	TRBV29-1	-	TRBD2	CSGGAGGETQYF	TGCAGCGGCGGAGCGGGGGGTGAGACCCAGTACTTC
TRBJ2-7	TRBV7-9	-	-	CASSLEVGAEQYF	TGTGCCAGCAGCTTAGAGGTGGGCGCCGAGCAGTACTTC
TRBJ2-1	TRBV19	-	-	CASSPGSSYNEQFF	TGTGCCAGTAGTCCCGGTAGCTCCTACAATGAGCAGTTCTTC
TRBJ1-2	TRBV3-1/TRBV3-2	-	TRBD1	CASSPAWRDRDGYTF	TGTGCCAGCAGCCCCGCGTGGAGGGACAGGGATGGCTACACCTTC
TRBJ2-1	TRBV4-2	-	TRBD2	CASSQTAPSGSYNEQFF	TGTGCCAGCAGCCAGACTGCGCCTAGCGGATCCTACAATGAGCAGTTCTTC
TRBJ1-2	TRBV28	-	TRBD1	CASSIRQGEYYGYTF	TGTGCCAGCAGCATTAGACAGGGGGAGTACTATGGCTACACCTTC
TRBJ1-5	TRBV19	-	-	CASSIRLADGPQHF	TGTGCCAGTAGTATCAGACTCGCTGATGGGCCCCAGCATTTT
TRBJ1-1	TRBV5-1	-	TRBD1	CASSALEGAHTEAFF	TGCGCCAGCAGCGCTCTCGAGGGGGCCCACACTGAAGCTTTCTTT
TRBJ1-5	TRBV27	few	-	CASSPLAGRGDNQPQHF	TGTGCCAGCAGCCCCCTGGCAGGGCGGGGGGACAATCAGCCCCAGCATTTT
TRBJ1-5	TRBV19	-	TRBD1	CASRRQGASNQPQHF	TGTGCCAGTAGGCGACAGGGGGCGAGCAATCAGCCCCAGCATTTT
TRBJ1-2	TRBV28	-	TRBD1	CASSPGQGRINYGYTF	TGTGCCAGCAGCCCCGGACAGGGGAGAATCAACTATGGCTACACCTTC
TRBJ2-7	TRBV27	-	-	CASSFSTLASYEQYF	TGTGCCAGCAGTTTCTCCACTCTAGCGAGCTACGAGCAGTACTTC
TRBJ2-7	TRBV4-1	once	-	CASSQDRVGEQYF	TGCGCCAGCAGCCAAGACAGGGTTGGCGAGCAGTACTTC
TRBJ1-4	TRBV29-1	-	TRBD1	CSVTNPDRGDEKLFF	TGCAGCGTTACAAACCCTGACAGGGGAGATGAAAAACTGTTTTTT
TRBJ2-7	TRBV14	-	TRBD1	CASSPFPGQGTYEQYF	TGTGCCAGCAGCCCTTTTCCGGGACAGGGCACCTACGAGCAGTACTTC
TRBJ2-5	TRBV29-1	-	-	CSVGTVWAQETQYF	TGCAGCGTTGGGACAGTTTGGGCCCAAGAGACCCAGTACTTC
TRBJ2-7	TRBV19	-	-	CASSPSVSYEQYF	TGTGCCAGTAGTCCCTCCGTGAGTTACGAGCAGTACTTC
TRBJ2-1	TRBV9	-	TRBD2	CASSPSGRALRSYNEQFF	TGTGCCAGCAGCCCTAGCGGGAGGGCCTTGAGGTCCTACAATGAGCAGTTCTTC
TRBJ2-2	TRBV7-3	once	-	CASSLSSTGELFF	TGTGCCAGCAGCTTAAGTAGCACCGGGGAGCTGTTTTTT
TRBJ1-5	TRBV21-1	-	-	CASRGQVGLYSNQPQHF	TGTGCCAGCAGGGGACAGGTCGGACTGTATAGCAATCAGCCCCAGCATTTT
TRBJ1-1	TRBV28	-	TRBD1	CASSLIQGASEAFF	TGTGCCAGCAGTTTAATCCAGGGGGCCTCTGAAGCTTTCTTT
TRBJ1-5	TRBV27	few	-	CASSPTWSPRNQPQHF	TGTGCCAGCAGTCCCACTTGGTCCCCGAGGAATCAGCCCCAGCATTTT
TRBJ2-5	TRBV27	-	-	CASSLSPKDSRQRETQYF	TGTGCCAGCAGTCTAAGTCCAAAGGACAGCCGGCAGAGAGAGACCCAGTACTTC
TRBJ2-1	TRBV5-5	-	-	CASSSAGGSYNEQFF	TGTGCCAGCAGCTCCGCAGGGGGGTCTTACAATGAGCAGTTCTTC
TRBJ1-1	TRBV19	-	-	CASSINSMNTEAFF	TGTGCCAGTAGTATAAACAGTATGAACACTGAAGCTTTCTTT
TRBJ1-2	TRBV5-1	-	-	CASSLDLSGRGNGYTF	TGCGCCAGCAGCTTGGATCTGTCAGGCCGGGGGAATGGCTACACCTTC
TRBJ2-7	TRBV5-1	-	TRBD2	CASSLAGLVAGALTQGEQYF	TGCGCCAGCAGCTTGGCCGGTTTGGTAGCGGGAGCACTTACCCAGGGCGAGCAGTACTTC
TRBJ2-3	TRBV7-9	-	TRBD2	CASSLAERGTDTQYF	TGTGCCAGCAGCTTAGCGGAGCGGGGGACAGATACGCAGTATTTT
TRBJ2-7	TRBV2	-	TRBD2	CASSVWSGSFNEQYF	TGTGCCAGCAGTGTGTGGAGCGGGAGCTTCAACGAGCAGTACTTC
TRBJ1-1	TRBV28	-	-	CASSLTSGGQFFAFF	TGTGCCAGCAGTTTAACATCGGGGGGACAATTTTTCGCTTTCTTT
TRBJ2-2	TRBV5-1	-	-	CASSLAQGPGELFF	TGCGCCAGCAGCTTGGCACAGGGACCCGGGGAGCTGTTTTTT
TRBJ2-5	TRBV5-6	-	-	CASSLVAQETQYF	TGTGCCAGCAGCTTGGTGGCCCAAGAGACCCAGTACTTC
TRBJ1-4	TRBV7-9	-	-	CASSRVGMNEKLFF	TGTGCCAGCAGCCGGGTTGGAATGAATGAAAAACTGTTTTTT
TRBJ1-1	TRBV3-1/TRBV3-2	-	-	CASSPRAAGREAFF	TGTGCCAGCAGCCCTCGCGCGGCTGGCCGGGAAGCTTTCTTT
TRBJ2-5	TRBV5-1	-	-	CASSLGTPQETQYF	TGCGCCAGCAGCTTAGGGACACCACAAGAGACCCAGTACTTC
TRBJ2-2	TRBV10-1	-	TRBD1	CASSDQGAGELFF	TGCGCCAGCAGTGATCAGGGGGCCGGGGAGCTGTTTTTT
TRBJ2-5	TRBV27	-	TRBD2	CASSYVGGVKTQYF	TGTGCCAGCAGTTACGTGGGAGGGGTGAAGACCCAGTACTTC
TRBJ2-1	TRBV5-1	-	TRBD2	CASSLQPAGDNEQFF	TGCGCCAGCAGCTTGCAGCCAGCGGGGGACAATGAGCAGTTCTTC
TRBJ1-2	TRBV28	-	-	CASRPTGNGYTF	TGTGCCAGCAGGCCGACAGGAAATGGCTACACCTTC
TRBJ1-3	TRBV2	few	-	CASSGQLSGNTIYF	TGTGCCAGCAGTGGACAGCTCTCTGGAAACACCATATATTTT
TRBJ2-7	TRBV9	-	TRBD2	CASSVASGGTYEQYF	TGTGCCAGCAGCGTAGCCAGCGGGGGAACCTACGAGCAGTACTTC
TRBJ1-1	TRBV30	-	-	CAWSAPGAFF	TGTGCCTGGAGTGCACCCGGAGCTTTCTTT
TRBJ1-4	TRBV7-8	-	-	CASSSSGGDRSYEKLFF	TGTGCCAGCAGCAGTAGTGGGGGGGATAGATCTTATGAAAAACTGTTTTTT
TRBJ1-4	TRBV19	-	TRBD1	CASSDRGNLYANEKLFF	TGTGCCAGTAGTGACAGGGGAAACTTGTACGCTAATGAAAAACTGTTTTTT
TRBJ1-2	TRBV5-1	-	-	CASSPDSLYGYTF	TGCGCCAGCAGCCCAGACAGCCTCTATGGCTACACCTTC